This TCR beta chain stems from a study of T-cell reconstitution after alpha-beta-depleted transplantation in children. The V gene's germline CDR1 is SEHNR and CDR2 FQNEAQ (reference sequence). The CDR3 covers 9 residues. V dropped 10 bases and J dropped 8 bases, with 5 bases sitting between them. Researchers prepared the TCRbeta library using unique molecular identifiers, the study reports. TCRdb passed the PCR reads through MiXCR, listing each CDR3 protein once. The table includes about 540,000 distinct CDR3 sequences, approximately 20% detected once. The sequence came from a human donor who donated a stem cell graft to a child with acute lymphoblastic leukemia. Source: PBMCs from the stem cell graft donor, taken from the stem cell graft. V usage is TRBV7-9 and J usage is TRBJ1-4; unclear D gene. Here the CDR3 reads CAIEEKLFF. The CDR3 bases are TGTGCCATAGAGGAAAAACTGTTTTTT.